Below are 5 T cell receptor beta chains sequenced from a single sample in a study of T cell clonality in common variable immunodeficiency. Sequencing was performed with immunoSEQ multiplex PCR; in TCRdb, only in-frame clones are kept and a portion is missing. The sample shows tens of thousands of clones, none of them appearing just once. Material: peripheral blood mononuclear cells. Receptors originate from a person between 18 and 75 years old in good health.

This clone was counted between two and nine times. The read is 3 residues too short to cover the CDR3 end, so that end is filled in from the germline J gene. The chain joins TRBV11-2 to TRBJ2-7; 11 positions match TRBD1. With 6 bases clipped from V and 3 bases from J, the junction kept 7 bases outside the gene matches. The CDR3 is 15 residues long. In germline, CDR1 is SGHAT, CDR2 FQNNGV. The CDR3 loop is CASRKTGQGVYEQYF. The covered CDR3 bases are TGTGCCAGCAGGAAAACGGGACAGGGGGTCTACGAG.

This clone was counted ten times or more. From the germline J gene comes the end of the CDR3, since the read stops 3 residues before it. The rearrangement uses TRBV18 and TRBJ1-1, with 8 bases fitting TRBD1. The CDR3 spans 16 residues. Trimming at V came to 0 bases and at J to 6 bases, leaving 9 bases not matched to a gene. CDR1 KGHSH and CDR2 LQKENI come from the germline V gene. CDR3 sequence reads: CASSPPNIQGASEAFF. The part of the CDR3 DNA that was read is TGTGCCAGCTCACCACCGAACATTCAGGGGGCCTCTGAA. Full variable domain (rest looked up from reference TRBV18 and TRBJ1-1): NAGVMQNPRHLVRRRGQEARLRCSPMKGHSHVYWYRQLPEEGLKFMVYLQKENIIDESGMPKERFSAEFPKEGPSILRIQQVVRGDSAAYFCASSPPNIQGASEAFFGQGTRLTVV.

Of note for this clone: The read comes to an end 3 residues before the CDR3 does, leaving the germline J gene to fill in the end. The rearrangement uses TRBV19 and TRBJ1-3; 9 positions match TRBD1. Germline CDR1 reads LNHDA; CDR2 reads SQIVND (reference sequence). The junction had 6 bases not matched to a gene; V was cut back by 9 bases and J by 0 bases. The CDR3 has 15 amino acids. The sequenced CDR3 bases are TGTGCCAGCGGACAGGGGACCACCTCTGGAAACACC. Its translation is CASGQGTTSGNT. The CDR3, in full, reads CASGQGTTSGNTIYF.

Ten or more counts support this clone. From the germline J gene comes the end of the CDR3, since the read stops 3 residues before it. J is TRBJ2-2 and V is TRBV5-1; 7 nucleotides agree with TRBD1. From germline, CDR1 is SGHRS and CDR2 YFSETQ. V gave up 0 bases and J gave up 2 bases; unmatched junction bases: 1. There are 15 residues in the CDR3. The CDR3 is CASSLDRGNTGELFF. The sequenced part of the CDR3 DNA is TGCGCCAGCAGCTTGGACAGGGGCAACACCGGGGAG. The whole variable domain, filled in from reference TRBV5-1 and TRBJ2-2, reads KAGVTQTPRYLIKTRGQQVTLSCSPISGHRSVSWYQQTPGQGLQFLFEYFSETQRNKGNFPGRFSGRQFSNSRSEMNVSTLELGDSALYLCASSLDRGNTGELFFGEGSRLTVL.

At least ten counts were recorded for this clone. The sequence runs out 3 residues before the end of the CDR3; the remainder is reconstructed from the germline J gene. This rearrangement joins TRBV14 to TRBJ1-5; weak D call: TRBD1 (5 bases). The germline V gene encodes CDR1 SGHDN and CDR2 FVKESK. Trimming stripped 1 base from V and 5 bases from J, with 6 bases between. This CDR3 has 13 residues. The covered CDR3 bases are TGTGCCAGCAGCCAAGCGGGGGATCAGCCC. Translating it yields CASSQAGDQP. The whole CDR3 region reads CASSQAGDQPQHF. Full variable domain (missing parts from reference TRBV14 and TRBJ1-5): EAGVTQFPSHSVIEKGQTVTLRCDPISGHDNLYWYRRVMGKEIKFLLHFVKESKQDESGMPNNRFLAERTGGTYSTLKVQPAELEDSGVYFCASSQAGDQPQHFGDGTRLSIL.